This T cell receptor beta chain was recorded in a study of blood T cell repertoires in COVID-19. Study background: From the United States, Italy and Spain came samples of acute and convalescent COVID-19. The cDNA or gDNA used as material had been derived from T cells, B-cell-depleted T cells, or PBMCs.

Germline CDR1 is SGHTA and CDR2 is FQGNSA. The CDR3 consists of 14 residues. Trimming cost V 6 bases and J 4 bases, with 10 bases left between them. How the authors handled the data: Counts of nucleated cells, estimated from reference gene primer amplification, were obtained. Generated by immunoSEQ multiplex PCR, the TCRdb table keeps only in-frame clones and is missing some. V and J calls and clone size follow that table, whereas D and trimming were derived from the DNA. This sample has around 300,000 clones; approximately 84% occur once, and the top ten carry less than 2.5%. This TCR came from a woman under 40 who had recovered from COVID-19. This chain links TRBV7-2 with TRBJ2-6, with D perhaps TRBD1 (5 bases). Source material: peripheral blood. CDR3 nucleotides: TGTGCCAGCAGTCTCGCAGGGGGGGCCAACGTCCTGACTTTC. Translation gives CASSLAGGANVLTF.